This is a list of T cell receptor beta chains from one sample in a study of T-cell reconstitution after alpha-beta-depleted transplantation in children. TCRdb ran MiXCR on the PCR reads and lists one entry per CDR3 protein. Among around 440,000 distinct CDR3 sequences listed, about 11% were seen once. The material sequenced was PBMCs, taken before TCRalphabeta/CD19-depleted stem cell transplant. The origin of the receptors is a child aged 2-9 years with inherited bone marrow failure, due to receive a stem cell transplant. Each CDR3 is given with its conserved first and last residue. D genes are given only for firm matches. Rows may omit the clone size; those that give it use once, few, many or a size class.

>TRBJ2-7|TRBV12-3/TRBV12-4|-|many
CASSPYEQYF
TGTGCCAGCAGTCCCTACGAGCAGTACTTC
>TRBJ2-7|TRBV25-1|TRBD1|few
CASSEWSGGSYEQYF
TGTGCCAGCAGTGAATGGTCAGGGGGCTCCTACGAGCAGTACTTC
>TRBJ1-3|TRBV11-2|-|many
CASSLERYSGNTIYF
TGTGCCAGCAGCTTAGAACGGTACTCTGGAAACACCATATATTTT
>TRBJ2-4|TRBV27|TRBD2|many
CASRLGGREHIQYF
TGTGCCAGCAGACTTGGGGGGAGGGAGCACATTCAGTACTTC
>TRBJ2-3|TRBV4-1|-|many
CASSLSWARVADTQYF
TGCGCCAGCAGCCTCTCATGGGCCAGGGTCGCAGATACGCAGTATTTT
>TRBJ2-1|TRBV18|-|few
CASSPWTPPNEQFF
TGTGCCAGCTCACCCTGGACTCCTCCTAATGAGCAGTTCTTC
>TRBJ1-2|TRBV28|TRBD1|many
CASTIPTGQGNYGYTF
TGTGCCAGCACTATCCCCACGGGACAGGGGAACTATGGCTACACCTTC
>TRBJ2-5|TRBV7-6|-|many
CASSLRGRETMGETQYF
TGTGCCAGCAGCTTAAGAGGGCGGGAAACCATGGGGGAGACCCAGTACTTC
>TRBJ2-7|TRBV25-1|TRBD2|few
CASSEFRAGGFYEQYF
TGTGCCAGCAGTGAATTCCGAGCGGGAGGGTTCTACGAGCAGTACTTC
>TRBJ2-7|TRBV27|TRBD2|many
CASSQKAGGSYEQYF
TGTGCCAGCAGTCAAAAAGCGGGGGGGTCCTACGAGCAGTACTTC
>TRBJ2-1|TRBV10-2|TRBD2|many
CASSPGLGGEQFF
TGCGCCAGCAGCCCGGGACTAGGGGGTGAGCAGTTCTTC
>TRBJ1-2|TRBV12-3/TRBV12-4|-|many
CASSFETGYYGYTF
TGTGCCAGCAGTTTTGAAACAGGCTACTATGGCTACACCTTC
>TRBJ2-1|TRBV9|TRBD2|many
CASSVVASGSVAYNEQFF
TGTGCCAGCAGCGTAGTGGCTAGCGGGAGCGTGGCCTACAATGAGCAGTTCTTC
>TRBJ2-1|TRBV7-2|-|many
CASSSLEGSYNEQFF
TGTGCCAGCAGCTCCCTAGAGGGATCCTACAATGAGCAGTTCTTC
>TRBJ1-3|TRBV7-6|TRBD1|many
CASSAGTVLGSGNTIYF
TGTGCCAGCAGCGCCGGGACAGTCCTTGGCTCTGGAAACACCATATATTTT
>TRBJ2-1|TRBV27|-|many
CASSLSAGTEQFF
TGTGCCAGCAGTTTATCGGCAGGGACCGAGCAGTTCTTC
>TRBJ2-3|TRBV7-9|-|-
CASSLALPDTQYF
TGTGCCAGCAGCTTAGCTCTTCCAGATACGCAGTATTTT
>TRBJ2-7|TRBV27|TRBD1|many
CASSLSDRTYEQYF
TGTGCCAGCAGTTTATCGGACAGGACCTACGAGCAGTACTTC
>TRBJ2-2|TRBV5-4|TRBD2|-
CASRPLTSGENTGELFF
TGTGCCAGCAGACCCCTAACTAGCGGGGAGAACACCGGGGAGCTGTTTTTT
>TRBJ2-4|TRBV4-3|TRBD2|many
CASSREGENIQYF
TGCGCCAGCAGCCGGGAGGGAGAAAACATTCAGTACTTC
>TRBJ2-1|TRBV13|-|many
CASSFGTTINEQFF
TGTGCCAGCAGCTTCGGCACAACCATCAATGAGCAGTTCTTC
>TRBJ2-3|TRBV4-3|TRBD2|many
CASSPLAGGPTTADTQYF
TGCGCCAGCAGCCCCTTAGCGGGAGGGCCGACGACCGCAGATACGCAGTATTTT
>TRBJ2-7|TRBV12-3/TRBV12-4|TRBD2|many
CASRSGTSGSYEQYF
TGTGCCAGCAGATCCGGGACTAGCGGCTCCTACGAGCAGTACTTC
>TRBJ1-2|TRBV29-1|-|few
CSVEDQEWTADTNYGYTF
TGCAGCGTTGAAGATCAGGAGTGGACAGCCGACACCAACTATGGCTACACCTTC
>TRBJ1-3|TRBV9|-|many
CASSVGPRTGSGNTIYF
TGTGCCAGCAGCGTAGGCCCCCGGACGGGCTCTGGAAACACCATATATTTT
>TRBJ1-1|TRBV20-1|-|many
CSALGGHTEAFF
TGCAGTGCCCTAGGGGGTCACACTGAAGCTTTCTTT
>TRBJ1-5|TRBV27|-|many
CASRAKQGLPQHF
TGTGCCAGCAGGGCTAAACAGGGTTTGCCCCAGCATTTT
>TRBJ2-2|TRBV29-1|-|many
CSVEVSRNTGELFF
TGCAGCGTTGAAGTATCTCGTAACACCGGGGAGCTGTTTTTT
>TRBJ2-3|TRBV5-4|-|many
CASSGPLAGYTDTQYF
TGTGCCAGCAGCGGCCCCCTCGCGGGGTACACAGATACGCAGTATTTT
>TRBJ2-3|TRBV7-9|TRBD2|-
CASSFPGLAGIHTQYF
TGTGCCAGCAGCTTCCCGGGACTAGCGGGAATCCATACGCAGTATTTT
>TRBJ2-3|TRBV7-8|TRBD1|many
CASSSGQGGTDTQYF
TGTGCCAGCAGCTCCGGACAGGGGGGCACAGATACGCAGTATTTT
>TRBJ2-3|TRBV6-5|TRBD2|-
CASSYWLAGPTDTQYF
TGTGCCAGCAGTTATTGGCTAGCGGGTCCCACAGATACGCAGTATTTT
>TRBJ1-6|TRBV28|TRBD1|many
CASRSTRTGTSPLHF
TGTGCCAGCAGGAGCACCCGGACAGGGACTTCACCCCTCCACTTT
>TRBJ2-3|TRBV7-2|TRBD1|-
CASSLGGQGPTDTQYF
TGTGCCAGCAGCTTAGGGGGACAGGGGCCCACAGATACGCAGTATTTT
>TRBJ2-5|TRBV5-1|TRBD2|many
CASSLELAEETQYF
TGCGCCAGCAGCTTGGAACTAGCGGAAGAGACCCAGTACTTC
>TRBJ2-1|TRBV7-6|-|-
CASGNRNEQFF
TGTGCCAGCGGCAATAGGAATGAGCAGTTCTTC
>TRBJ2-1|TRBV5-1|-|many
CASSFSSGYNEQFF
TGCGCCAGCAGCTTCTCTTCGGGCTACAATGAGCAGTTCTTC
>TRBJ2-7|TRBV5-4|-|few
CASRAAPTSAEDEQYF
TGTGCCAGCAGGGCTGCGCCTACCAGCGCGGAGGACGAGCAGTACTTC
>TRBJ2-5|TRBV14|-|once
CASSQGGGYQETQYF
TGTGCCAGCAGCCAAGGTGGGGGGTACCAAGAGACCCAGTACTTC
>TRBJ2-7|TRBV7-8|-|many
CASSYRVATRDEQYF
TGTGCCAGCAGCTACCGAGTGGCCACAAGGGACGAGCAGTACTTC
>TRBJ2-7|TRBV4-3|TRBD2|many
CASSQVGGGYEQYF
TGCGCCAGCAGCCAAGTTGGGGGGGGCTACGAGCAGTACTTC